What follows are 30 T cell receptor beta chains derived from one specimen sequenced in a study of shared clonotypes between healthy human individuals. Produced via immunoSEQ multiplex PCR; TCRdb's table is partial and in-frame only. The sample has roughly 2 million clones, around 95% seen once; the top ten hold approximately 0.13%. The sample comprised naive CD4+ T cells sorted from blood. Subset given: CD45RA+ positively selected. These receptors were taken from a man younger than 35 in good health.

This chain links TRBV10-3 with TRBJ2-3, with 14 bases identical to TRBD2. In germline, CDR1 is ENHRY, CDR2 SYGVKD. Trimming took 6 bases from V and 1 from J; bases not matched to a gene: 15. The CDR3 length is 20 residues. CDR3 sequence reads: CAIRRGTSGGEDGGTDTQYF. CDR3 bases: TGTGCCATCAGGAGGGGGACTAGCGGGGGTGAGGACGGTGGCACAGATACGCAGTATTTT.

This sequence joins TRBV10-3 and TRBJ2-2, with 9 bases lining up with TRBD1. With 0 bases clipped from V and 3 bases from J, the junction kept 2 bases outside the gene matches. Per germline, CDR1 ENHRY and CDR2 SYGVKD. The CDR3 spans 16 residues. DNA of the CDR3: TGTGCCATCAGTGAGTCGGGACAGGGCTACACCGGGGAGCTGTTTTTT. Translating it yields CAISESGQGYTGELFF.

This chain joins TRBV2 and TRBJ2-5; D is uncertain. Looked up from germline, CDR1 is SNHLY and CDR2 is FYNNEI. V was clipped by 6 bases and J by 5 bases, with 19 bases between them. CDR3 length: 15 amino acids. CDR3 sequence (DNA): TGTGCCAGCAGGAGCCAGACACTGAACATGGAGACCCAGTACTTC. Translating it yields CASRSQTLNMETQYF. Full variable domain (missing parts from reference TRBV2 and TRBJ2-5): EPEVTQTPSHQVTQMGQEVILRCVPISNHLYFYWYRQILGQKVEFLVSFYNNEISEKSEIFDDQFSVERPDGSNFTLKIRSTKLEDSAMYFCASRSQTLNMETQYFGPGTRLLVL.

Comment on this clone: Distinct nucleotide sequences in the sample also encode this CDR3. V gene TRBV5-1 combines with J gene TRBJ1-1; 8 bases line up with TRBD1. In germline, CDR1 is SGHRS, CDR2 YFSETQ. This CDR3 is 14 amino acids long. The trim removed 2 bases at V and 5 bases at J, leaving 5 bases unmatched. CDR3 sequence (DNA): TGCGCCAGCAGCTTAAGACAGGGGACGACTGAAGCTTTCTTT. Protein sequence: CASSLRQGTTEAFF. The full variable domain, in which reference TRBV5-1 and TRBJ1-1 provide the parts outside the CDR3, is KAGVTQTPRYLIKTRGQQVTLSCSPISGHRSVSWYQQTPGQGLQFLFEYFSETQRNKGNFPGRFSGRQFSNSRSEMNVSTLELGDSALYLCASSLRQGTTEAFFGQGTRLTVV.

The CDR3 bases are TGTGCCATAAGATCGATGGACTCCTACGAGCAGTACTTC. It codes for CAIRSMDSYEQYF. V is TRBV6-1 and J is TRBJ2-7; D remains ambiguous. Trimming took off 10 bases at V and 0 bases at J, with 13 bases between the two ends. Germline CDR1 is MNHNS and CDR2 is SASEGT. The CDR3 consists of 13 residues.

The chain employs TRBV5-1 and TRBJ2-3; tentatively, D is TRBD2 (6 bases). Trimming pared 4 bases from V and 3 bases from J, leaving 9 bases between. The CDR3 totals 13 residues. Germline CDR1 and CDR2: SGHRS and YFSETQ. CDR3 amino acids: CASSTGATDTQYF. The CDR3 DNA is TGCGCCAGCAGCACGGGAGCGACAGATACGCAGTATTTT. The entire variable domain, with the rest obtained from reference TRBV5-1 and TRBJ2-3, is as follows: KAGVTQTPRYLIKTRGQQVTLSCSPISGHRSVSWYQQTPGQGLQFLFEYFSETQRNKGNFPGRFSGRQFSNSRSEMNVSTLELGDSALYLCASSTGATDTQYFGPGTRLTVL.

On this clone itself: Other nucleotide sequences in the sample specify the same CDR3. This chain links TRBV5-1 with TRBJ2-5, with 14 bases lining up with TRBD2. V lost 0 bases to trimming and J lost 4 bases; unmatched junction nucleotides: 2. Germline CDR1 reads SGHRS; CDR2 reads YFSETQ. This CDR3 comprises 16 residues. In DNA form, the CDR3 reads TGCGCCAGCAGCTTGGGACTAGCGGGGGGGGCAGAGACCCAGTACTTC. Amino acid sequence: CASSLGLAGGAETQYF.

This chain uses TRBV28 with TRBJ1-3; the D gene is possibly TRBD1 (5 bases). The CDR3 is made up of 15 amino acids. Trimming stripped 1 base from V and 2 bases from J, with 9 bases between. Germline assignment: CDR1 MDHEN and CDR2 SYDVKM. In DNA, the CDR3 is TGTGCCAGCAGTTTATCTGGGGCTACTGGAAACACCATATATTTT. Protein sequence: CASSLSGATGNTIYF.

Of note for this clone: Within the sample, other DNA sequences also encode this same CDR3. V gene TRBV6-1 combines with J gene TRBJ2-7; 9 positions agree with TRBD1. The V and J ends lost 4 bases and 2 bases, in that order; junction bases with no gene match: 3. Germline assignment: CDR1 MNHNS and CDR2 SASEGT. This CDR3 has 14 residues. The CDR3 spells CASSGRQGAYEQYF. The DNA for the CDR3 is TGTGCCAGCAGTGGGCGACAGGGGGCCTACGAGCAGTACTTC.

A single count supports this clone. The chain links TRBV30 to TRBJ2-1; TRBD1 matches at 9 bases. The trim removed 1 base at V and 4 bases at J, leaving 5 bases unmatched. The CDR3 runs 15 residues. CDR1 GTSNPN and CDR2 SVGIG come from the germline V gene (reference sequence). The CDR3 DNA follows: TGTGCCTGGAGTGCAGACAGGGGGATTTACAATGAGCAGTTCTTC. This encodes CAWSADRGIYNEQFF. The variable domain in full, with the rest retrieved from reference TRBV30 and TRBJ2-1, is SQTIHQWPATLVQPVGSPLSLECTVEGTSNPNLYWYRQAAGRGLQLLFYSVGIGQISSEVPQNLSASRPQDRQFILSSKKLLLSDSGFYLCAWSADRGIYNEQFFGPGTRLTVL.

The chain carries TRBV7-2 and TRBJ2-7, with 8 nucleotides matching TRBD2. CDR3 length: 15 residues. Germline loops: CDR1 SGHTA, CDR2 FQGNSA. J lost 2 bases, V lost 3 bases, and 6 bases had no gene match. CDR3 coding DNA: TGTGCCAGCAGCTTCGCCTCTAGCGGGCCCTACGAGCAGTACTTC. Translation gives CASSFASSGPYEQYF.

The rearrangement uses TRBV7-9 and TRBJ1-2; perhaps TRBD1 as D (6 bases). CDR3 length equals 15 residues. CDR1 is SEHNR, CDR2 FQNEAQ, per germline (reference sequence). Trimming took off 3 bases at V and 8 bases at J, with 19 bases between the two ends. The CDR3 loop is CASSLGASSMSGYTF. The CDR3, as DNA: TGTGCCAGCAGCTTGGGGGCGTCGAGTATGTCGGGCTACACCTTC.

The rearrangement links TRBV7-2 to TRBJ2-1; TRBD2 matches at 7 bases. V was clipped by 5 bases and J by 3 bases; unmatched bases: 13. This CDR3 is built from 17 residues. Germline CDR1 SGHTA, CDR2 FQGNSA. The chain's CDR3 is CASSNFGSSGYYNEQFF. The CDR3 nucleotides read TGTGCCAGCAGCAATTTTGGGTCTAGCGGATACTACAATGAGCAGTTCTTC.

J is TRBJ1-4 and V is TRBV9, with a tentative D call TRBD1 (6 bases). The germline gives CDR1 SGDLS, CDR2 YYNGEE. Trimming pared 3 bases from V and 5 bases from J, leaving 14 bases between. The CDR3 runs to 15 residues. CDR3 loop: CASSGDKSPNEKLFF. The CDR3 DNA reads as TGTGCCAGCAGCGGGGACAAGTCGCCGAATGAAAAACTGTTTTTT.

The V call is TRBV21-1, the J call TRBJ2-7; the D segment call TRBD1 is taken from the table without a DNA check. TRBV21-1 is a pseudogene segment. The CDR3 contains 13 residues. The CDR3 nucleotides are TGTGCCAGCAGCACGACAGGGGGCTACGAGCAGTACTTC. Its protein is CASSTTGGYEQYF.

This sequence joins TRBV7-9 and TRBJ1-3; D gene unclear. The CDR3 length is 16 residues. The germline V gene encodes CDR1 SEHNR and CDR2 FQNEAQ (reference sequence). Trimming took off 1 base at V and 0 bases at J, with 10 bases between the two ends. CDR3 DNA: TGTGCCAGCAGCTTAGTGGTCTTAAGCTCTGGAAACACCATATATTTT. This sequence encodes CASSLVVLSSGNTIYF.

The chain has TRBV11-2 and TRBJ2-7; 9 nucleotides agree with TRBD1. Losses at the gene ends were 4 bases for V and 0 bases for J; bases not matched to a gene: 4. Germline V gene lookup returns CDR1 SGHAT and CDR2 FQNNGV. The length of the CDR3 is 15 residues. CDR3 nucleotide sequence: TGTGCCAGCAGCTCGGGGACAGGGTACTCCTACGAGCAGTACTTC. The encoded protein is CASSSGTGYSYEQYF.

This rearrangement joins TRBV5-4 to TRBJ1-2; a possible D gene is TRBD1 (6 bases). The CDR3 runs 19 residues. Per germline, CDR1 SGHNT and CDR2 YYREEE (reference sequence). The V end was cut by 2 bases, the J end by 0 bases, with 23 bases between. CDR3 DNA sequence: TGTGCCAGCAGCTTCCGAGACAGGCAACCCACTGAGACTAACTATGGCTACACCTTC. Translating gives CASSFRDRQPTETNYGYTF.

V and J are TRBV5-6 and TRBJ2-7; D unclear. Germline V CDR1 and CDR2: SGHDT, YYEEEE. The germline V and J ends were trimmed by 0 bases and 4 bases, with 8 bases remaining between them. The CDR3 consists of 13 residues. The DNA for the CDR3 is TGTGCCAGCAGCTTGGGTGGCAGGTACGAGCAGTACTTC. Protein sequence: CASSLGGRYEQYF.

The chain combines TRBV4-1 with TRBJ2-2; 10 bases match TRBD1. Germline values: CDR1 MGHRA, CDR2 YSYEKL. The CDR3 sequence is 17 residues long. Trimming cost V 2 bases and J 1 base; bases outside gene matches: 4. The chain's CDR3 is CASSQSGTGVNTGELFF. The CDR3, as DNA: TGCGCCAGCAGCCAATCCGGGACAGGGGTGAACACCGGGGAGCTGTTTTTT.

The chain combines TRBV19 with TRBJ2-7; tentatively, D is TRBD2 (6 bases). CDR1 and CDR2 (germline): LNHDA, SQIVND (reference sequence). Trimming removed 2 bases from V and 1 base from J, with 9 bases in between. There are 14 residues in the CDR3. CDR3 nucleotides: TGTGCCAGTAGTATAAGGAGGGGATCCTACGAGCAGTACTTC. Its protein is CASSIRRGSYEQYF. Full variable domain (remainder filled in from reference TRBV19 and TRBJ2-7): DGGITQSPKYLFRKEGQNVTLSCEQNLNHDAMYWYRQDPGQGLRLIYYSQIVNDFQKGDIAEGYSVSREKKESFPLTVTSAQKNPTAFYLCASSIRRGSYEQYFGPGTRLTVT.

The V gene is TRBV6-1, the J gene TRBJ2-3; D tentatively fits TRBD1 or TRBD2 (6 bases each). Germline values: CDR1 MNHNS, CDR2 SASEGT. The CDR3 is made up of 15 amino acids. CDR3 coding DNA: TGTGCAACTCGACGTGGAGGGGGGAGCACAGATACGCAGTATTTT. This sequence encodes CATRRGGGSTDTQYF.

The chain is built from TRBV11-2 and TRBJ1-3, with 8 bases lining up with TRBD1. The ends lost 3 bases at V and 0 bases at J; junction bases unmatched: 7. The V gene's germline CDR1 is SGHAT and CDR2 FQNNGV. The CDR3 totals 17 residues. The CDR3 sequence is CASSFTYGQGSGNTIYF. The CDR3 bases are TGTGCCAGCAGCTTTACCTATGGACAGGGCTCTGGAAACACCATATATTTT.

The chain recombines TRBV5-1 with TRBJ1-1, with 7 nucleotides matching TRBD1. The V and J ends lost 7 bases and 2 bases, in that order; junction bases with no gene match: 5. Per germline, CDR1 SGHRS and CDR2 YFSETQ. The CDR3 sequence is 13 residues long. The DNA of the CDR3 is TGCGCCAGCGGGTGGGACAGAAACACTGAAGCTTTCTTT. Encoded protein: CASGWDRNTEAFF. Together with reference TRBV5-1 and TRBJ1-1, the CDR3 gives the full variable domain: KAGVTQTPRYLIKTRGQQVTLSCSPISGHRSVSWYQQTPGQGLQFLFEYFSETQRNKGNFPGRFSGRQFSNSRSEMNVSTLELGDSALYLCASGWDRNTEAFFGQGTRLTVV.

The chain is built from TRBV6-1 and TRBJ1-3, with D unclear. CDR1 MNHNS and CDR2 SASEGT come from the germline V gene. V was cut by 11 bases and J by 3 bases, with 14 bases left in between. This CDR3 is built from 13 residues. In DNA, the CDR3 is TGTGCCGCCCGAGAGTCGGGTGGAAACACCATATATTTT. Its protein is CAARESGGNTIYF.

The chain employs TRBV7-2 and TRBJ2-1; 7 bases line up with TRBD2. Germline values: CDR1 SGHTA, CDR2 FQGNSA. J lost 9 bases, V lost 3 bases, and 5 bases had no gene match. The CDR3 totals 13 residues. The CDR3: CASSFTREIEQFF. The CDR3 DNA is TGTGCCAGCAGCTTCACGCGGGAGATTGAGCAGTTCTTC.

The CDR3 region has the DNA TGTGCCAGCAGCGCCGGGACTCCGCGAAAACTGTTTTTT. It specifies CASSAGTPRKLFF. The V and J genes are TRBV7-2 and TRBJ1-4; possibly TRBD1 for D (5 bases). Germline CDR1 is SGHTA and CDR2 is FQGNSA. V shed 5 bases and J shed 10 bases, with 14 bases lying between them. CDR3 length: 13 residues.

A note on this clone: Distinct nucleotide sequences in the sample also encode this CDR3. CDR3: CASSLGGYSNQPQHF. The CDR3 nucleotides read TGTGCCAGCAGCTTAGGCGGGTATAGCAATCAGCCCCAGCATTTT. The chain is built from TRBV11-2 and TRBJ1-5, with D unclear. Trimming removed 1 base at V and 0 bases at J, with 7 bases between. This CDR3 is 15 amino acids long. Germline V CDR1 and CDR2: SGHAT, FQNNGV.

Remarks on this clone: Other DNA sequences of this sample code for an identical CDR3. The chain joins TRBV10-3 to TRBJ2-3; no clear D gene. The germline gives CDR1 ENHRY, CDR2 SYGVKD. This CDR3 has 13 amino acids. The V end lost 4 bases, the J end lost 3 bases, and 8 bases lay between the germline ends. In nucleotides, the CDR3 is TGTGCCATCAGTGCGCCCCCGACAGATACGCAGTATTTT. Its protein product is CAISAPPTDTQYF.

The chain carries TRBV6-5 and TRBJ2-7, with a possible D match to TRBD2 (5 bases). The CDR3 loop spans 13 amino acids. Germline CDR1 reads MNHEY; CDR2 reads SVGAGI. V lost 10 bases and J 3 bases, leaving 16 bases between the germline ends. CDR3 nucleotides: TGTGCCACCCACCGGGGAGCAGTCTACGAGCAGTACTTC. As protein: CATHRGAVYEQYF.